Below, one T cell receptor (beta chain) is given with its context. Antigen specificity is unknown. Here immunoSEQ multiplex PCR was the method, and the copy in TCRdb shows in-frame clones only, minus some. The sample holds 150,000 or so clones, about 90% seen once. V lost 7 bases to trimming and J lost 0 bases, with 13 bases between them. CDR3 length: 15 residues. Germline assignment: CDR1 MNHEY and CDR2 SVGAGI. These data are taken from a study of T cell responses to AZD1222 COVID-19 vaccine. Study-wide findings and caveats: Per reports, nearly half of all spike-specific TCRs target regions that are unmutated in variants. A mostly white British donor set with more females was recruited, and clonal diversity was possibly underestimated.

The V call is TRBV6-5, the J call TRBJ1-5, with D perhaps matching TRBD1 (6 bases). Sequencing used peripheral blood, obtained 28 days after the second AZD1222 dose. This receptor was identified in an adult who received the AZD1222 COVID-19 vaccine. CDR3 amino acids: CASTPEGGSNQPQHF. Written as DNA, the CDR3 is TGTGCCAGCACCCCAGAGGGGGGTAGCAATCAGCCCCAGCATTTT.